These 17 T cell receptor beta chains came from one sample sequenced in a study of cytomegalovirus exposure and HLA in healthy donors. The PCR contained 60 Vbeta and 13 Jbeta primers. Sequencing was performed with immunoSEQ multiplex PCR; in TCRdb, only in-frame clones are kept and a portion is missing. There are 200,000 to 250,000 clones in the sample; around 80% occur only once, and 0.2% to 0.25% lies in the top ten. The sample was PBMCs. These receptors originate from a girl aged 2 to 10 in good health and CMV-seronegative.

This clone has only one observation. The J gene is TRBJ2-7, the V gene TRBV9; 13 nucleotides match TRBD2. The germline gives CDR1 SGDLS, CDR2 YYNGEE. The CDR3 is made up of 15 amino acids. V shed 2 bases and J 9 bases; nucleotides not matched to a gene: 8. The CDR3, as DNA: TGTGCCAGCAGCGTTTCCGGGACTAGCGGGGAAGGGCAGTACTTC. It yields the protein CASSVSGTSGEGQYF. The whole variable domain, filled in from reference TRBV9 and TRBJ2-7, reads DSGVTQTPKHLITATGQRVTLRCSPRSGDLSVYWYQQSLDQGLQFLIQYYNGEERAKGNILERFSAQQFPDLHSELNLSSLELGDSALYFCASSVSGTSGEGQYFGPGTRLTVT.

The chain has TRBV11-1 and TRBJ1-1, with a tentative D call TRBD1 (5 bases). The CDR3 loop spans 13 amino acids. Trimming pared 1 base from V and 8 bases from J, leaving 11 bases between. Looked up from germline, CDR1 is SGHAT and CDR2 is FQDESV (reference sequence). Here the CDR3 reads CASSLGGRVEAFF. The CDR3 DNA is TGTGCCAGCAGCTTAGGAGGCAGGGTGGAAGCTTTCTTT.

The genes are TRBV7-9 and TRBJ2-5; TRBD2 matches 9 bases. The J call may not be correct, given that the DNA end is closer to TRBJ2-7. Germline lookup yields CDR1 SEHNR and CDR2 FQNEAQ (reference sequence). The CDR3 covers 14 residues. CDR3 region: CASSRGAGGAEQYF. The CDR3 DNA is TGTGCCAGCAGCCGGGGGGCGGGAGGGGCCGAGCAGTACTTC.

The gene calls are TRBV5-6 and TRBJ2-1; a possible D gene is TRBD2 (5 bases). The CDR3 covers 12 residues. In germline, CDR1 is SGHDT, CDR2 YYEEEE. V lost 0 bases, J lost 8 bases, and 6 bases lay in between. The CDR3 DNA follows: TGTGCCAGCAGCTTGGGAGGGTATGAGCAGTTCTTC. This codes for CASSLGGYEQFF.

The chain joins TRBV15 to TRBJ1-1; no reliable D call. CDR3 length: 10 residues. Germline CDR1 LNHNV, CDR2 YYDKDF (reference sequence). Deletions cut 5 bases from V and 11 bases from J, with 9 bases between. In nucleotides, the CDR3 is TGTGCCACCAGCGGGCAGCGGGCTTTCTTT. Translation: CATSGQRAFF.

The genes are TRBV5-1 and TRBJ2-5; TRBD2 aligns across 10 bases. Losses at the gene ends were 2 bases for V and 3 bases for J; bases not matched to a gene: 1. The CDR3 has 14 amino acids. Germline CDR1 is SGHRS and CDR2 is YFSETQ. The CDR3: CASSFLAGEETQYF. The CDR3 nucleotides read TGCGCCAGCAGCTTCCTAGCGGGGGAAGAGACCCAGTACTTC. The entire variable domain, with the rest obtained from reference TRBV5-1 and TRBJ2-5, is as follows: KAGVTQTPRYLIKTRGQQVTLSCSPISGHRSVSWYQQTPGQGLQFLFEYFSETQRNKGNFPGRFSGRQFSNSRSEMNVSTLELGDSALYLCASSFLAGEETQYFGPGTRLLVL.

The rearrangement joins TRBV27 to TRBJ2-7; 7 bases are shared with TRBD2. CDR3 length: 16 residues. The germline V gene has CDR1 MNHEY and CDR2 SMNVEV (reference sequence). V shed 0 bases and J 2 bases; nucleotides not matched to a gene: 7. In nucleotides, the CDR3 is TGTGCCAGCAGTTTATCGCGGGGGACGGGCCCCTACGAGCAGTACTTC. The encoded protein is CASSLSRGTGPYEQYF.

This rearrangement joins TRBV6-1 to TRBJ2-3, with 7 positions matching TRBD1. After removal of 3 bases from V and 2 bases from J, the junction contained 5 bases not matched to a gene. CDR1 and CDR2 (germline): MNHNS, SASEGT. This CDR3 comprises 15 residues. CDR3 in DNA: TGTGCCAGCAGTGACAGAGGGGGCCCCACAGATACGCAGTATTTT. This translates into CASSDRGGPTDTQYF.

This clone has more than one count but fewer than ten. The chain employs TRBV20-1 and TRBJ2-5, with TRBD2 matching over 9 bases. Germline CDR1 reads DFQATT; CDR2 reads SNEGSKA (reference sequence). Trimming at V came to 8 bases and at J to 5 bases, leaving 3 bases not matched to a gene. The CDR3 sequence is 11 residues long. Written as DNA, the CDR3 is TGCAGTCACGGACTAGCGGAGACCCAGTACTTC. Its translation: CSHGLAETQYF.

The V gene is TRBV7-9, the J gene TRBJ2-7; TRBD2 matches 11 bases. Germline V gene sequence: CDR1 SEHNR, CDR2 FQNEAQ (reference sequence). Trimming removed 6 bases from V and 3 bases from J; junction bases left unmatched: 4. The CDR3 spans 14 residues. Here the CDR3 reads CASRSTSGSYEQYF. The CDR3 DNA sequence: TGTGCCAGCAGGTCTACTAGCGGGAGCTACGAGCAGTACTTC.

The rearrangement uses TRBV27 and TRBJ2-5, with 9 bases that match TRBD1. CDR1 is MNHEY and CDR2 is SMNVEV in the germline V gene (reference sequence). J was trimmed by 5 bases and V by 4 bases; bases with no gene match: 8. This CDR3 has 15 residues. The CDR3 here is CASSSGTGLSETQYF. The DNA of the CDR3 is TGTGCCAGCAGTTCCGGGACAGGGTTAAGCGAGACCCAGTACTTC.

The rearrangement links TRBV11-1 to TRBJ2-7; 9 bases are shared with TRBD1. Unmatched junction bases numbered 3, after V lost 5 bases and J lost 4 bases. This CDR3 has 13 residues. Germline values: CDR1 SGHAT, CDR2 FQDESV (reference sequence). CDR3 DNA: TGTGCCAGCAGCCGGGGACAGGGTTACGAGCAGTACTTC. It translates to CASSRGQGYEQYF.

This chain uses TRBV5-1 with TRBJ2-3; 8 nucleotides align to TRBD1. The CDR3 loop spans 15 amino acids. The J segment lost 4 bases and the V segment lost 4 bases, leaving 8 bases of the junction unmatched. Germline CDR1 and CDR2: SGHRS and YFSETQ. The CDR3 loop reads CASSLGTGVADTQYF. CDR3 DNA: TGCGCCAGCAGCCTTGGGACAGGCGTGGCAGATACGCAGTATTTT.

The CDR3 DNA sequence: TGTGCCAGCAGCATCCGGGACTGGATCACAGATACGCAGTATTTT. It codes for CASSIRDWITDTQYF. The gene calls are TRBV7-2 and TRBJ2-3, with TRBD2 as a possible D gene (6 bases). The V end lost 5 bases, the J end lost 2 bases, and 14 bases lay between the germline ends. Germline assignment: CDR1 SGHTA and CDR2 FQGNSA. CDR3 size: 15 residues.

CDR3: CSAENYGYTF. CDR3 coding DNA: TGCAGTGCTGAGAACTATGGCTACACCTTC. The V gene is TRBV20-1, the J gene TRBJ1-2; D ambiguous. The CDR3 totals 10 residues. V lost 5 bases and J lost 2, with 3 bases in between. Looked up from germline, CDR1 is DFQATT and CDR2 is SNEGSKA (reference sequence).

The chain recombines TRBV5-1 with TRBJ2-1, with TRBD2 matching 9 bases. The CDR3 length is 18 residues. Germline lookup yields CDR1 SGHRS and CDR2 YFSETQ. V shed 1 base, J shed 1 base, and the junction held 9 bases outside the gene matches. The CDR3 region is CASSLFAGGQRSYNEQFF. The CDR3 DNA sequence: TGCGCCAGCAGCTTGTTTGCGGGAGGGCAACGGTCCTACAATGAGCAGTTCTTC. Drawing the rest from reference TRBV5-1 and TRBJ2-1, the complete variable domain is KAGVTQTPRYLIKTRGQQVTLSCSPISGHRSVSWYQQTPGQGLQFLFEYFSETQRNKGNFPGRFSGRQFSNSRSEMNVSTLELGDSALYLCASSLFAGGQRSYNEQFFGPGTRLTVL.

Notes on this clone: A read error may account for a junction end that differs from germline. The CDR3: CTSSQATRDRGQGYTF. Here the CDR3 DNA reads TGCACCAGCAGCCAAGCCACGAGGGACAGGGGCCAGGGCTACACCTTC. The chain employs TRBV4-1 and TRBJ1-2; 10 positions agree with TRBD1. Germline V gene lookup returns CDR1 MGHRA and CDR2 YSYEKL. The CDR3 runs to 16 residues.